Below are 21 T cell receptor beta chains sequenced from a single sample in a study of regulatory T cells in long-lasting Graves disease. Assembly of TCR beta libraries relied on iRepertoire HTBI primers together with Arm-PCR of CDR3 regions. From the multiplex PCR reads, TCRdb called clonotypes with MiXCR, one entry per CDR3 protein. The table lists about 200,000 distinct CDR3 sequences, around 19% of them singletons. Time point of the sample: newly diagnosed GD, antithyroid drugs for less than 3 months. RNA extracted from PBMCs served as the sequencing template. Sequencing used peripheral blood mononuclear cells (PBMCs), obtained at new diagnosis, from a patient treated with antithyroid drugs. These receptors came from a female donor with Graves disease.

The chain has TRBV9 and TRBJ2-2; 7 positions agree with TRBD1. CDR1 and CDR2 (germline): SGDLS, YYNGEE. J lost 6 bases, V lost 4 bases, and 6 bases had no gene match. This CDR3 contains 14 residues. For the CDR3, the DNA is TGTGCCAGCAGCCCGGGCCAGGGGGCCGGGGAGCTGTTTTTT. It yields the protein CASSPGQGAGELFF.

As for this clonotype: The likely explanation is a read error, given a far larger clone one base away. The rearrangement uses TRBV2 and TRBJ1-1; 7 bases map to TRBD1. The CDR3 length is 14 residues. Germline V CDR1 and CDR2: SNHLY, FYNNEI. CDR3 coding DNA: TGTGCCAGCAGCTCATTACAGGGGTCCGCTGAAGCTCTCTTT. Translating it yields CASSSLQGSAEALF.

Note on this clonotype: A much larger clone differs from this one at a single base, so this may be a read error. The rearrangement joins TRBV11-1 to TRBJ1-2; a possible D gene is TRBD1 (5 bases). Germline assignment: CDR1 SGHAT and CDR2 FQDESV (reference sequence). The CDR3 runs to 12 residues. Trimming removed 2 bases at V and 7 bases at J, with 8 bases between. CDR3 amino acids: CASSLQGSGYTF. The DNA of the CDR3 is TGTGCCAGCAGCTTACAGGGTTCTGGCTACACCTTC. The full variable domain, its missing parts supplied by reference TRBV11-1 and TRBJ1-2, is EAEVAQSPRYKITEKSQAVAFWCDPISGHATLYWYRQILGQGPELLVQFQDESVVDDSQLPKDRFSAERLKGVDSTLKIQPAELGDSAMYLCASSLQGSGYTFGSGTRLTVV.

This clonotype has at least ten counts. The chain uses TRBV12-3 or TRBV12-4 and TRBJ2-2; TRBD2 matches at 12 bases. This CDR3 comprises 16 residues. J lost 6 bases, V lost 4 bases, and 6 bases had no gene match. In nucleotides, the CDR3 is TGTGCCAGCAGTTCTCGGACTAGCGGGAAGTCCGGGGAGCTGTTTTTT. This encodes CASSSRTSGKSGELFF.

As to this clonotype: Just one base apart from a much larger clone, this may be a read error. The gene calls are TRBV6-2 or TRBV6-3 and TRBJ2-1, with 7 bases aligning to TRBD2. The CDR3 loop spans 15 amino acids. V gave up 6 bases and J gave up 4 bases; unmatched junction bases: 9. Germline V gene lookup returns CDR1 MNHEY and CDR2 SVGEGT. CDR3 amino acids: CASSPIAGDYNEQFF. Here the CDR3 DNA reads TGTGCCAGCAGCCCCATTGCGGGGGATTACAATGAGCAGTTCTTC.

This clonotype appeared many times. This chain connects TRBV3-1 to TRBJ2-2; 7 nucleotides align to TRBD1. Germline CDR1 reads LGHDT; CDR2 reads YNNKEL (reference sequence). V trimming: 6 bases; J trimming: 2 bases; junction bases outside the gene matches: 3. The CDR3 extends over 14 amino acids. This CDR3 is CASRQGTNTGELFF. The CDR3 nucleotides are TGTGCCAGCAGACAGGGGACAAACACCGGGGAGCTGTTTTTT.

This clonotype was counted ten times or more. This chain links TRBV7-9 with TRBJ2-3; 10 bases are shared with TRBD2. The CDR3 has 17 amino acids. Per the germline V gene, CDR1 is SEHNR and CDR2 is FQNEAQ (reference sequence). V dropped 5 bases and J dropped 2; count of bases not matched to a gene: 10. The CDR3 bases are TGTGCCAGCAGCGGGAAAAGACTAGCGGGTGTCACAGATACGCAGTATTTT. Translating it yields CASSGKRLAGVTDTQYF. Drawing the rest from reference TRBV7-9 and TRBJ2-3, the complete variable domain is DTGVSQNPRHKITKRGQNVTFRCDPISEHNRLYWYRQTLGQGPEFLTYFQNEAQLEKSRLLSDRFSAERPKGSFSTLEIQRTEQGDSAMYLCASSGKRLAGVTDTQYFGPGTRLTVL.

This clonotype was counted ten times or more. A junction boundary mismatches the germline segment, possibly from a read error. The V gene is TRBV11-2, the J gene TRBJ2-3, with 9 bases aligning to TRBD1. CDR1 and CDR2 (germline): SGHAT, FQNNGV. CDR3 length: 15 amino acids. CDR3 in amino acids: CASSSQGASTDTQCF. The CDR3 DNA reads TGTGCCAGCAGCTCACAGGGGGCAAGCACAGATACGCAGTGTTTT.

This clonotype was detected many times. This chain uses TRBV29-1 with TRBJ2-7; D may be TRBD2 (6 bases). The CDR3 spans 17 residues. Germline CDR1 SQVTM, CDR2 ANQGSEA. The V end was cut by 5 bases, the J end by 0 bases, with 23 bases between. For the CDR3, the DNA is TGCAGCGTTACGGGACTTAGAACCCCTTTTAGCTCCTACGAGCAGTACTTC. Translation: CSVTGLRTPFSSYEQYF.

This clonotype has at least ten counts. The chain recombines TRBV20-1 with TRBJ2-3; 10 bases are a match to TRBD2. The CDR3 runs 14 residues. Germline CDR1 DFQATT, CDR2 SNEGSKA (reference sequence). Trimming at V came to 3 bases and at J to 4 bases, leaving 4 bases not matched to a gene. The CDR3, as DNA: TGCAGTGCTAGCCCTAGCGGGAGATCAGATACGCAGTATTTT. Residues: CSASPSGRSDTQYF.

The chain links TRBV25-1 to TRBJ2-5, with D possibly TRBD2 on 6 matching bases. The CDR3 contains 14 residues. The germline gives CDR1 MGHDK, CDR2 SYGVNS. The V gene lost 8 bases and the J gene lost 5 bases, with 18 bases spanning the gap. The CDR3 sequence is CASSAAGRGETQYF. DNA of the CDR3: TGTGCCAGCTCCGCCGCGGGGAGAGGGGAGACCCAGTACTTC. The variable domain in full, with the rest retrieved from reference TRBV25-1 and TRBJ2-5, is EADIYQTPRYLVIGTGKKITLECSQTMGHDKMYWYQQDPGMELHLIHYSYGVNSTEKGDLSSESTVSRIRTEHFPLTLESARPSHTSQYLCASSAAGRGETQYFGPGTRLLVL.

This clonotype showed up many times. This chain connects TRBV30 to TRBJ1-6, with unresolved D. Trimming removed 0 bases at V and 6 bases at J, with 9 bases between. Per the germline V gene, CDR1 is GTSNPN and CDR2 is SVGIG (reference sequence). This CDR3 spans 14 amino acids. The CDR3 DNA follows: TGTGCCTGGAGTGTACACCAGTTTAATTCACCCCTCCACTTT. Residues: CAWSVHQFNSPLHF. Full variable domain (remainder filled in from reference TRBV30 and TRBJ1-6): SQTIHQWPATLVQPVGSPLSLECTVEGTSNPNLYWYRQAAGRGLQLLFYSVGIGQISSEVPQNLSASRPQDRQFILSSKKLLLSDSGFYLCAWSVHQFNSPLHFGNGTRLTVT.

This clonotype was seen a few times. The rearrangement uses TRBV12-3 or TRBV12-4 and TRBJ2-7; 10 bases align to TRBD2. This CDR3 is built from 15 residues. Unmatched junction bases numbered 4, after V lost 5 bases and J lost 0 bases. CDR3 bases: TGTGCCAGCAGTGTACTAGCGGGACCCTCCTACGAGCAGTACTTC. It translates to CASSVLAGPSYEQYF.

This clonotype was recorded many times. This could be a read error, since a much larger clone is one nucleotide away. The chain carries TRBV29-1 and TRBJ1-1; no definite D call. Germline V gene sequence: CDR1 SQVTM, CDR2 ANQGSEA. The germline V and J ends were trimmed by 3 bases and 6 bases, with 5 bases remaining between them. The CDR3 spans 10 residues. The CDR3 loop is CSVDVAEAFF. The DNA for the CDR3 is TGCAGCGTTGACGTCGCTGAAGCTTTCTTT. Full variable domain (remainder filled in from reference TRBV29-1 and TRBJ1-1): SAVISQKPSRDICQRGTSLTIQCQVDSQVTMMFWYRQQPGQSLTLIATANQGSEATYESGFVIDKFPISRPNLTFSTLTVSNMSPEDSSIYLCSVDVAEAFFGQGTRLTVV.

As regards this clonotype: A far larger clone is only one base removed, so a read error is likely. The gene calls are TRBV28 and TRBJ2-1, with 9 bases fitting TRBD2. J lost 10 bases, V lost 5 bases, and 12 bases had no gene match. This CDR3 region has 15 residues. CDR1 and CDR2 from the germline V gene are MDHEN and SYDVKM. The CDR3 here is CASSSLKREAYEQFF. The CDR3 region has the DNA TGTGCCAGCAGTAGCCTGAAGCGGGAGGCCTACGAGCAGTTCTTC.

This clonotype was counted ten times or more. Here the CDR3 DNA reads TGTGCCAGCAGTCCCGGACAGGACTACGAGCAGTACTTC. This encodes CASSPGQDYEQYF. V gene TRBV11-3 combines with J gene TRBJ2-7, with 7 positions matching TRBD1. V was pared by 6 bases and J by 3 bases, with 5 bases of the junction left unmatched. This CDR3 spans 13 amino acids. Germline lookup yields CDR1 SGHNT and CDR2 YENEEA.

At least ten counts were recorded for this clonotype. This CDR3 reads CATSEPGTGPQPQHF. CDR3 DNA: TGTGCCACCAGTGAGCCCGGGACAGGCCCTCAGCCCCAGCATTTT. The chain combines TRBV24-1 with TRBJ1-5; 8 nucleotides line up with TRBD1. The V gene end was trimmed by 4 bases and the J gene end by 6 bases; junction bases not matched to a gene: 7. Germline V lookup: CDR1 KGHDR, CDR2 SFDVKD. The CDR3 runs to 15 residues.

The chain joins TRBV28 to TRBJ1-2; D is possibly TRBD1 (5 bases). The germline V and J ends were trimmed by 8 bases and 3 bases, with 19 bases remaining between them. The CDR3 length is 15 residues. CDR1 and CDR2 from the germline V gene are MDHEN and SYDVKM. CDR3 bases: TGTGCCAGCGAGGCCTTAGCGGCAGGGTACTATGGCTACACCTTC. This sequence encodes CASEALAAGYYGYTF.

This clonotype was counted ten times or more. The chain has TRBV11-3 and TRBJ2-7; TRBD1 matches at 9 bases. Germline V gene sequence: CDR1 SGHNT, CDR2 YENEEA. There are 18 residues in the CDR3. V gave up 1 base and J gave up 9 bases; unmatched junction bases: 19. The CDR3 loop is CASSLVGFPGQGELGQYF. CDR3 in DNA: TGTGCCAGCAGCTTAGTAGGTTTCCCGGGACAGGGAGAACTCGGGCAGTACTTC.

Many counts were recorded for this clonotype. CDR3 coding DNA: TGTGCCAGCAGTGAGACGGGGGGGCTAAACACCGGGGAGCTGTTTTTT. Translated: CASSETGGLNTGELFF. The chain is built from TRBV2 and TRBJ2-2, with 8 nucleotides matching TRBD2. Trimming took 3 bases from V and 2 from J; bases not matched to a gene: 5. CDR1 is SNHLY and CDR2 is FYNNEI in the germline V gene. This CDR3 has 16 amino acids.

In this sample, this clonotype turned up many times. This chain uses TRBV19 with TRBJ1-1, with 7 bases identical to TRBD1. In germline, CDR1 is LNHDA, CDR2 SQIVND (reference sequence). There are 14 residues in the CDR3. Losses at the gene ends were 4 bases for V and 8 bases for J; bases not matched to a gene: 10. CDR3 DNA sequence: TGTGCCAGTAGTACCCTATCACAGACAGGGGAAGCTTTCTTT. It yields the protein CASSTLSQTGEAFF.